This TCR beta chain was captured by sequencing in a study of blood T cell repertoires in COVID-19. About the research overall: From the United States, Italy and Spain came samples of acute and convalescent COVID-19.

This clone has a single count. The V gene lost 2 bases and the J gene lost 2 bases, with 15 bases spanning the gap. This CDR3 has 16 residues. Germline lookup yields CDR1 SGHKS and CDR2 YYEKEE (reference sequence). In the original workflow: Estimates of nucleated cell counts were drawn from the amplification of reference gene primers. Data came from immunoSEQ multiplex PCR; TCRdb stores just in-frame clones and leaves some out. Clone size and V and J calls were adopted from that table, with D and trimming inferred from the DNA. Among some 300,000 clones listed, approximately 89% were seen once. The V call is TRBV5-5, the J call TRBJ2-3, with D possibly being TRBD2 (5 bases). What was sequenced was peripheral blood. This clonotype was obtained from a woman aged 25 to 39 who had recovered from COVID-19. The CDR3 loop reads CASSLVEGFYTDTQYF. The CDR3 DNA is TGTGCCAGCAGCTTAGTTGAGGGTTTCTACACAGATACGCAGTATTTT.